This entry lists 29 T cell receptor beta chains sequenced from one sample in a study of cytomegalovirus exposure and HLA in healthy donors. It was with 60 Vbeta and 13 Jbeta primers that the PCR ran. Sequencing was performed with immunoSEQ multiplex PCR; in TCRdb, only in-frame clones are kept and a portion is missing. The table records roughly 100,000 clones, around 68% of them present only once. The sample comprised PBMCs. Every receptor here comes from a human donor in good health.

The genes are TRBV18 and TRBJ2-3, with D tentatively TRBD2 (5 bases). The germline CDR1 and CDR2 sequences are KGHSH and LQKENI. The CDR3 is 16 residues long. V lost 2 bases to trimming and J lost 1 base, with 13 bases between them. The CDR3 nucleotides are TGTGCCAGCTCACCAGAGGGTCTAGTGGGCACAGATACGCAGTATTTT. This encodes CASSPEGLVGTDTQYF.

V and J are TRBV27 and TRBJ2-5, with 8 bases aligning to TRBD1. CDR3 length: 15 residues. V lost 5 bases and J lost 5; bases outside the gene matches: 10. Germline V gives CDR1 MNHEY, CDR2 SMNVEV (reference sequence). This CDR3 reads CASSPWTGRYETQYF. The CDR3 DNA is TGTGCCAGCAGTCCATGGACAGGGAGGTATGAGACCCAGTACTTC.

As to this clone: A read error may produce the germline difference seen at one junction end. The gene calls are TRBV19 and TRBJ1-1; the match to TRBD1 covers 9 bases. This CDR3 has 14 residues. Per the germline V gene, CDR1 is LNHDA and CDR2 is SQIVND (reference sequence). The CDR3, as DNA: TGTGCCAGTAGTTCCGGGACAGGGTGGACTGAAGCTTTTTTT. Translation: CASSSGTGWTEAFF.

This clone was counted only a few times. The chain joins TRBV5-5 to TRBJ2-7; D is perhaps TRBD1 (6 bases). Deletions cut 4 bases from V and 2 bases from J, with 13 bases between. The germline V gene encodes CDR1 SGHKS and CDR2 YYEKEE (reference sequence). This CDR3 is 14 amino acids long. Written as DNA, the CDR3 is TGTGCCAGCAGCGTAGACAGGCGGCCCTACGAGCAGTACTTC. Translation: CASSVDRRPYEQYF.

The chain is built from TRBV2 and TRBJ2-7; maybe TRBD2 (6 bases). CDR3 length: 15 residues. From germline, CDR1 is SNHLY and CDR2 FYNNEI. Deletions cut 1 base from V and 2 bases from J, with 12 bases between. CDR3 coding DNA: TGTGCCAGCAGTGAAGGGAGGGTACGGACCTACGAGCAGTACTTC. Translated, it gives CASSEGRVRTYEQYF.

This clone was counted once. The chain joins TRBV2 to TRBJ1-2; possibly TRBD1 for D (6 bases). CDR1 and CDR2 (germline): SNHLY, FYNNEI. There are 15 residues in the CDR3. Trimming removed 6 bases at V and 1 base at J, with 15 bases between. This CDR3 reads CASRKQGINNYGYTF. The CDR3 nucleotides are TGTGCCAGCAGGAAACAGGGAATTAATAACTATGGCTACACCTTC.

The rearrangement joins TRBV6-5 to TRBJ2-7; possible D gene TRBD1, 5 bases. The germline V and J ends were trimmed by 0 bases and 1 base, with 10 bases remaining between them. CDR3 length: 15 amino acids. The germline CDR1 and CDR2 sequences are MNHEY and SVGAGI. CDR3 sequence: CASSYSNQGSYEQYF. DNA of the CDR3: TGTGCCAGCAGTTACTCTAATCAGGGTTCCTACGAGCAGTACTTC.

In nucleotides, the CDR3 is TGTGCCAGTAGTGTCACTAGCGGGATGGGCACCGGGGAGCTGTTTTTT. Amino acids: CASSVTSGMGTGELFF. The chain uses TRBV19 and TRBJ2-2, with TRBD2 matching 10 bases. J gave up 4 bases and V 5 bases, and 7 bases lay outside the gene matches. Germline V CDR1 and CDR2: LNHDA, SQIVND (reference sequence). The CDR3 covers 16 residues.

A few counts support this clone. The chain has TRBV5-1 and TRBJ2-1; D is perhaps TRBD2 (6 bases). V was shortened by 0 bases and J by 0 bases, with 10 bases between the two germline ends. The CDR3 runs to 16 residues. Germline V gene lookup returns CDR1 SGHRS and CDR2 YFSETQ. In nucleotides, the CDR3 is TGCGCCAGCAGCTTGGGTTACGGGAGCTCCTACAATGAGCAGTTCTTC. This codes for CASSLGYGSSYNEQFF.

The chain carries TRBV6-5 and TRBJ1-2, with D uncertain. This CDR3 comprises 12 residues. V lost 0 bases and J 8 bases, leaving 7 bases between the germline ends. CDR1 is MNHEY, CDR2 SVGAGI, per germline. In DNA form, the CDR3 reads TGTGCCAGCAGTTACTCGGGAGACGGCTACACCTTC. Translated, it gives CASSYSGDGYTF.

This clone showed up just a few times. V gene TRBV7-9 combines with J gene TRBJ2-2, with TRBD1 matching 8 bases. V shed 2 bases and J 5 bases; nucleotides not matched to a gene: 10. The CDR3 has 17 residues. Per the germline V gene, CDR1 is SEHNR and CDR2 is FQNEAQ (reference sequence). CDR3 DNA sequence: TGTGCCAGCAGCTTAATCGGCGGGCAGGGGGCTACCGGGGAGCTGTTTTTT. This gives the protein CASSLIGGQGATGELFF.

J is TRBJ2-7 and V is TRBV5-1, with 11 bases identical to TRBD2. Germline CDR1 reads SGHRS; CDR2 reads YFSETQ. The CDR3 sequence is 17 residues long. V gave up 3 bases and J gave up 4 bases; unmatched junction bases: 12. Written as DNA, the CDR3 is TGCGCCAGCAGCTCGGGCCTGGGGACTAGCGGTTGGTACGAGCAGTACTTC. Translated, it gives CASSSGLGTSGWYEQYF.

V is TRBV11-2 and J is TRBJ2-2; 7 positions agree with TRBD2. The germline V gene encodes CDR1 SGHAT and CDR2 FQNNGV. The CDR3 runs to 16 residues. Trimming cost V 0 bases and J 6 bases; bases outside gene matches: 7. The DNA for the CDR3 is TGTGCCAGCAGCTTAGAGTGGGCGGGAGTCTCCGGGGAGCTGTTTTTT. This encodes CASSLEWAGVSGELFF.

This clone was counted only a few times. This chain connects TRBV6-1 to TRBJ1-5; D is undetermined. CDR1 is MNHNS, CDR2 SASEGT, per germline. Trimming pared 10 bases from V and 4 bases from J, leaving 14 bases between. CDR3 length: 13 amino acids. For the CDR3, the DNA is TGTGCCACCCACACCGCTTTAAATCAGCCCCAGCATTTT. Translating it yields CATHTALNQPQHF.

With regard to this clone: A read error may account for a junction end that differs from germline. The rearrangement joins TRBV7-7 to TRBJ2-7; TRBD2 matches 9 bases. The CDR3 covers 18 residues. CDR1 and CDR2 (germline): SSHAT, FNYEAQ (reference sequence). The CDR3 sequence: CASSSGTSKSHGAYEQYF. In DNA, the CDR3 is TGTGCTAGCAGCTCCGGGACTAGCAAGTCCCACGGGGCCTACGAGCAGTACTTC.

The rearrangement links TRBV9 to TRBJ2-7, with D possibly matching TRBD2 (5 bases). V lost 4 bases to trimming and J lost 3 bases, with 23 bases between them. Germline values: CDR1 SGDLS, CDR2 YYNGEE. The CDR3 totals 17 residues. The CDR3 nucleotides are TGTGCCAGCAGCCCAAAATCGGGGAGAGAAAGAAACTACGAGCAGTACTTC. It encodes CASSPKSGRERNYEQYF.

This rearrangement joins TRBV5-4 to TRBJ2-6, with TRBD1 identical over 9 bases. There are 18 residues in the CDR3. Germline V gene lookup returns CDR1 SGHNT and CDR2 YYREEE (reference sequence). V lost 4 bases to trimming and J lost 4 bases; unmatched junction nucleotides: 12. CDR3 residues: CASSRGDRVSSGANVLTF. In DNA form, the CDR3 reads TGTGCCAGCAGCCGGGGGGACAGGGTATCTTCCGGGGCCAACGTCCTGACTTTC.

A few counts support this clone. Written as DNA, the CDR3 is TGCGCCAGCAGCCACGTCCACAATGAGCAGTTCTTC. Its protein is CASSHVHNEQFF. The V call is TRBV4-1, the J call TRBJ2-1; D gene unclear. CDR1 and CDR2 (germline): MGHRA, YSYEKL. The CDR3 is 12 residues long. Deletions cut 3 bases from V and 5 bases from J, with 5 bases between.

The chain couples TRBV5-4 to TRBJ2-7; TRBD1 matches 7 bases. The CDR3 contains 14 residues. V lost 6 bases and J lost 0; bases outside the gene matches: 6. Per germline, CDR1 SGHNT and CDR2 YYREEE (reference sequence). CDR3 nucleotides: TGTGCCAGCAAGGCCGGGACAGCCTCCTACGAGCAGTACTTC. Amino acids: CASKAGTASYEQYF. The whole variable domain, remainder taken from reference TRBV5-4 and TRBJ2-7, is ETGVTQSPTHLIKTRGQQVTLRCSSQSGHNTVSWYQQALGQGPQFIFQYYREEENGRGNFPPRFSGLQFPNYSSELNVNALELDDSALYLCASKAGTASYEQYFGPGTRLTVT.

This clone has just a few counts. This sequence joins TRBV19 and TRBJ2-2, with 8 bases matching TRBD1. J gave up 6 bases and V 9 bases, and 12 bases lay outside the gene matches. CDR3 length: 15 amino acids. Germline loops: CDR1 LNHDA, CDR2 SQIVND (reference sequence). The CDR3, as DNA: TGTGCCAGCTCGCCGAACAGGGGGATCGCCGGGGAGCTGTTTTTT. This codes for CASSPNRGIAGELFF.

In its sample, this clone was seen once. The V and J genes are TRBV10-2 and TRBJ2-5; 7 bases are a match to TRBD1. With 3 bases clipped from V and 5 bases from J, the junction kept 9 bases outside the gene matches. CDR1 is WSHSY, CDR2 SAAADI, per germline. This CDR3 region has 15 residues. The DNA of the CDR3 is TGCGCCAGCAGTGAATCTAGACAGGGTGGGGAGACCCAGTACTTC. Its protein product is CASSESRQGGETQYF.

This sequence joins TRBV30 and TRBJ1-6; the match to TRBD1 covers 9 bases. Trimming cost V 2 bases and J 10 bases; bases outside gene matches: 6. The CDR3 sequence is 14 residues long. Germline CDR1 and CDR2: GTSNPN and SVGIG (reference sequence). The CDR3 spells CAWSTGTGKSPLHF. DNA of the CDR3: TGTGCCTGGAGTACCGGGACAGGGAAGTCACCCCTCCACTTT.

The gene calls are TRBV2 and TRBJ2-5, with 9 bases matching TRBD1. This CDR3 comprises 14 residues. CDR1 and CDR2 from the germline V gene are SNHLY and FYNNEI. The ends lost 3 bases at V and 11 bases at J; junction bases unmatched: 10. Here the CDR3 reads CASSDPGQGKEQYF. CDR3 sequence (DNA): TGTGCCAGCAGTGATCCGGGACAGGGTAAAGAGCAGTACTTC.

This chain connects TRBV6-5 to TRBJ2-1, with D maybe TRBD2 (6 bases). V was cut by 6 bases and J by 4 bases, with 19 bases left in between. CDR3 size: 16 residues. Germline V gives CDR1 MNHEY, CDR2 SVGAGI. For the CDR3, the DNA is TGTGCCAGCAGCTACACCTCCGTGGGACTTTACAATGAGCAGTTCTTC. The encoded protein is CASSYTSVGLYNEQFF.

The chain joins TRBV29-1 to TRBJ2-7; the match to TRBD1 covers 7 bases. This CDR3 is built from 15 residues. CDR1 and CDR2 from the germline V gene are SQVTM and ANQGSEA. With V trimmed by 0 bases and J by 4 bases, 9 bases remained unmatched. In DNA, the CDR3 is TGCAGCGTTGAAGACCGACAGGGCTTCCCTTACGAGCAGTACTTC. This sequence encodes CSVEDRQGFPYEQYF.

CDR3 region: CASSPDYEKLFF. For the CDR3, the DNA is TGTGCCAGCAGTCCCGACTACGAAAAACTGTTTTTT. The chain links TRBV27 to TRBJ1-4; no clear D gene. Germline lookup yields CDR1 MNHEY and CDR2 SMNVEV (reference sequence). CDR3 length: 12 amino acids. V was shortened by 5 bases and J by 8 bases, with 9 bases between the two germline ends.

The V and J genes are TRBV5-4 and TRBJ2-7; tentatively, D is TRBD1 (5 bases). Germline loops: CDR1 SGHNT, CDR2 YYREEE (reference sequence). Trimming shortened V by 5 bases and J by 3 bases, and 9 bases separated the two germline ends. The CDR3 is 12 amino acids. In DNA form, the CDR3 reads TGTGCCAGCAGTTTTGGACACTACGAGCAGTACTTC. Amino acids: CASSFGHYEQYF.

V and J are TRBV4-1 and TRBJ2-1; 9 nucleotides match TRBD2. Germline loops: CDR1 MGHRA, CDR2 YSYEKL. This CDR3 is 17 amino acids long. Trimming at V came to 0 bases and at J to 6 bases, leaving 9 bases not matched to a gene. The CDR3 is CASSQDLSGRSLNEQFF. CDR3 DNA sequence: TGCGCCAGCAGCCAAGATCTGAGCGGGAGGTCTCTCAATGAGCAGTTCTTC.

The chain links TRBV28 to TRBJ1-3, with D hard to call. Germline CDR1 reads MDHEN; CDR2 reads SYDVKM. With 7 bases removed from V and 0 bases from J, the gap between germline ends came to 19 bases. The CDR3 has 17 residues. CDR3 sequence reads: CASIGSSAGSSGNTIYF. CDR3 nucleotide sequence: TGTGCCAGCATAGGTTCGAGTGCAGGCTCCTCTGGAAACACCATATATTTT.